These 13 T cell receptor beta chains came from one sample sequenced in a study of CD8 T cells in ankylosing spondylitis. In TCRdb, the 5' RACE reads were re-called with MiXCR into one record per CDR3 protein. Among 150,000 or so distinct CDR3 sequences listed, around a tenth were seen once. Sequenced: blood, either unsorted or a sorted T cell fraction (not recorded which). These receptors all come from a male donor with ankylosing spondylitis or in good health (not recorded which).

At least ten counts were recorded for this clonotype. The chain recombines TRBV20-1 with TRBJ1-2, with D possibly being TRBD1 (5 bases). This CDR3 spans 12 amino acids. Germline loops: CDR1 DFQATT, CDR2 SNEGSKA (reference sequence). Trimming took off 5 bases at V and 3 bases at J, with 10 bases between the two ends. CDR3 amino acids: CSAASGYYGYTF. The CDR3 DNA reads as TGCAGTGCTGCTTCAGGGTACTATGGCTACACCTTC.

Concerning this clonotype: As the CDR3 is not closed by the conserved phenylalanine or tryptophan, this likely results from a read error. The genes are TRBV6-2 or TRBV6-3 and TRBJ2-5; D is perhaps TRBD1 or TRBD2 (5 bases each). Trimming removed 0 bases at V and 4 bases at J, with 15 bases between. Germline values: CDR1 MNHEY, CDR2 SVGEGT. CDR3 length: 16 amino acids. The CDR3 region has the DNA TGTGCCAGCAGTTACTCTAGGGACGCGTTGACAGAGACCCAGTACTTA. It is translated as CASSYSRDALTETQYL.

The chain has TRBV12-3 or TRBV12-4 and TRBJ2-2; TRBD1 matches 7 bases. V was clipped by 1 base and J by 1 base; unmatched bases: 3. This CDR3 has 16 amino acids. CDR3 DNA sequence: TGTGCCAGCAGTTTAGGTAGACAGGGGAACACCGGGGAGCTGTTTTTT. This encodes CASSLGRQGNTGELFF.

This clonotype was detected ten times or more. The chain recombines TRBV29-1 with TRBJ2-5; D may correspond to TRBD1 or TRBD2 (5 bases each). The germline V and J ends were trimmed by 5 bases and 3 bases, with 7 bases remaining between them. CDR3 size: 11 residues. Germline V gene sequence: CDR1 SQVTM, CDR2 ANQGSEA. CDR3 protein: CSVRGEETQYF. The DNA of the CDR3 is TGCAGCGTTCGGGGCGAAGAGACCCAGTACTTC.

This clonotype was seen at least ten times. The chain has TRBV7-6 and TRBJ2-1, with TRBD1 matching over 7 bases. Germline lookup yields CDR1 SGHVS and CDR2 FNYEAQ. V trimming: 2 bases; J trimming: 9 bases; junction bases outside the gene matches: 4. The CDR3 contains 13 residues. The chain's CDR3 is CASSLSTGTEQFF. CDR3 in DNA: TGTGCCAGCAGCTTATCGACAGGGACTGAGCAGTTCTTC. The entire variable domain, with the rest obtained from reference TRBV7-6 and TRBJ2-1, is as follows: GAGVSQSPRYKVTKRGQDVALRCDPISGHVSLYWYRQALGQGPEFLTYFNYEAQQDKSGLPNDRFSAERPEGSISTLTIQRTEQRDSAMYRCASSLSTGTEQFFGPGTRLTVL.

A few counts support this clonotype. The chain carries TRBV5-4 and TRBJ2-7; tentative D call: TRBD1 (6 bases). The V end was cut by 1 base, the J end by 7 bases, with 15 bases between. The CDR3 runs to 14 residues. The germline gives CDR1 SGHNT, CDR2 YYREEE (reference sequence). CDR3 amino acids: CASSLRQGMGEQYF. The CDR3 DNA follows: TGTGCCAGCAGCTTGCGCCAGGGGATGGGGGAGCAGTACTTC.

This clonotype was observed many times. The chain has TRBV27 and TRBJ2-6; D may be TRBD1 (6 bases). The CDR3 length is 16 residues. CDR1 and CDR2 (germline): MNHEY, SMNVEV (reference sequence). Trimming left V 4 bases short and J 0 bases short, with 10 bases between. The CDR3 DNA is TGTGCCAGCAGTTACCAGGGGCCCTCTGGGGCCAACGTCCTGACTTTC. Translation gives CASSYQGPSGANVLTF.

This clonotype occurred a few times. This sequence may be a read error, since a much larger clone differs from it by one base. The chain couples TRBV10-2 to TRBJ2-3; the D gene is possibly TRBD2 (5 bases). The germline V gene has CDR1 WSHSY and CDR2 SAAADI. The CDR3 consists of 15 residues. Trimming took 3 bases from V and 1 from J, leaving 11 bases between them. The CDR3 DNA follows: TGCGCCAGCAGTGATGTGGGAGCTGGCACAGATACGCAGTATTTT. Its translation is CASSDVGAGTDTQYF.

The chain links TRBV20-1 to TRBJ1-1; 11 positions match TRBD1. The CDR3 consists of 14 residues. The germline V gene encodes CDR1 DFQATT and CDR2 SNEGSKA (reference sequence). Unmatched junction bases numbered 4, after V lost 3 bases and J lost 4 bases. This chain's CDR3 is CSARQGQGVTEAFF. As DNA, the CDR3 is TGCAGTGCTAGGCAGGGACAGGGGGTCACTGAAGCTTTCTTT.

This clonotype was seen repeatedly, ten times or more. The V and J genes are TRBV20-1 and TRBJ2-7, with TRBD2 matching 10 bases. V dropped 4 bases and J dropped 9; count of bases not matched to a gene: 12. Germline CDR1 and CDR2: DFQATT and SNEGSKA (reference sequence). CDR3 length: 14 residues. The CDR3 spells CSATLTSGYALQYF. As DNA, the CDR3 is TGCAGTGCTACGCTGACTAGCGGGTACGCCCTGCAGTACTTC.

This clonotype was seen more than once but under ten times. The chain joins TRBV5-1 to TRBJ2-5; tentative D call: TRBD2 (6 bases). From germline, CDR1 is SGHRS and CDR2 YFSETQ. The germline V and J ends were trimmed by 2 bases and 2 bases, with 10 bases remaining between them. CDR3 length: 14 amino acids. In DNA form, the CDR3 reads TGCGCCAGCAGCTTCCGGGGGAGTCAAGAGACCCAGTACTTC. It translates to CASSFRGSQETQYF.

This clonotype was counted at least ten times. The J gene is TRBJ2-1, the V gene TRBV29-1; unclear D gene. CDR3 length equals 14 residues. V was cut by 6 bases and J by 0 bases, with 12 bases left in between. Germline V gene lookup returns CDR1 SQVTM and CDR2 ANQGSEA. DNA of the CDR3: TGCAGCGTAGCTCTTTTAGTCTCCTACAATGAGCAGTTCTTC. This codes for CSVALLVSYNEQFF.

This clonotype was found many times. This sequence joins TRBV29-1 and TRBJ2-1, with 8 bases aligning to TRBD2. The germline V gene has CDR1 SQVTM and CDR2 ANQGSEA. The junction had 12 bases not matched to a gene; V was cut back by 4 bases and J by 10 bases. The CDR3 runs to 14 residues. The CDR3 bases are TGCAGCGTTGTTGGCGGGAGGATCGAGGGGGAGCAGTTCTTC. Protein: CSVVGGRIEGEQFF.